Included here is one T cell receptor beta chain sequence, with context. Its antigen is still unknown. The data originate from a study of OX40 agonist ivuxolimab in advanced cancers. Study-level background: Hepatocellular carcinoma, melanoma, renal cell or head and neck cancer occurred in dose-escalation patients. Participants averaged approximately 60 years of age (range about 23 to 80) and were around 85% male. Points from the study as a whole: In general, CD8+ T cells held more expanded clones than CD4+ did, on average.

Assay: immunoSEQ multiplex PCR; the TCRdb copy retains only in-frame clones and omits some. In the table there are 65,000 to 70,000 clones, over 60% of which are singletons. The receptor comes from an adult with an advanced solid tumor such as melanoma, head and neck, liver or kidney cancer. Sequencing used CD4+ or CD8+ T cells sorted from blood, obtained in a trial of the OX40 agonist ivuxolimab.

The CDR3 spells CASTLAGTEETQYF. In DNA, the CDR3 is TGTGCCAGCACATTAGCGGGAACGGAGGAGACCCAGTACTTC. This chain links TRBV18 with TRBJ2-5, with TRBD2 identical over 8 bases. V shed 8 bases and J 5 bases; nucleotides not matched to a gene: 10. Germline CDR1 reads KGHSH; CDR2 reads LQKENI. The CDR3 covers 14 residues. Full variable domain (missing parts from reference TRBV18 and TRBJ2-5): NAGVMQNPRHLVRRRGQEARLRCSPMKGHSHVYWYRQLPEEGLKFMVYLQKENIIDESGMPKERFSAEFPKEGPSILRIQQVVRGDSAAYFCASTLAGTEETQYFGPGTRLLVL.